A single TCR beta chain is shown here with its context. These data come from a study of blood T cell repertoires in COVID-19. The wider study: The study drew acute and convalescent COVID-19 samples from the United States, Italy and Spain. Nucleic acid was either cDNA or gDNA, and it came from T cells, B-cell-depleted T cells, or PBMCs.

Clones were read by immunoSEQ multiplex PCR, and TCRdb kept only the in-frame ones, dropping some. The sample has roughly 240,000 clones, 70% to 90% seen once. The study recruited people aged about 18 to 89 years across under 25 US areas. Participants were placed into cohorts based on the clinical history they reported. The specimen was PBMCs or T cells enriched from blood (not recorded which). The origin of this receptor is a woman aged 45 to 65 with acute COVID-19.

Here the CDR3 reads CASSVGGPDTQYF. CDR3 coding DNA: TGTGCCAGCAGCGTAGGCGGGCCGGATACGCAGTATTTT. The chain recombines TRBV9 with TRBJ2-3; D might be TRBD2 (5 bases). The CDR3 extends over 13 amino acids. Germline CDR1 is SGDLS and CDR2 is YYNGEE. V was clipped by 0 bases and J by 6 bases, with 8 bases between them.